Detailed here is one T cell receptor (beta chain). The antigen remains undetermined. This specimen comes from a study of shared clonotypes between healthy human individuals. Libraries were prepared by immunoSEQ multiplex PCR; TCRdb keeps only in-frame clonotypes and omits some of them. Of millions of clones in the sample, 95% are singletons; the top ten hold 0.1% to 0.15%. Study results and limitations: It was the few donors that limited the genetic and exposure-history diversity represented.

CDR1 and CDR2 from the germline V gene are GTSNPN and SVGIG (reference sequence). This CDR3 region has 10 residues. V was shortened by 4 bases and J by 9 bases, with 7 bases between the two germline ends. Among the donors, all were Caucasian adults who lived in Nashville, Tennessee. The sequencing input was naive CD4+ T cells sorted from blood. The subset: CD45RA+ positively selected. The TCR originated in a young man in good health. The V gene is TRBV30, the J gene TRBJ2-1; D remains unclear. The CDR3 coding sequence is TGTGCCTGGATGGGTACTGAGCAGTTCTTC. Translated, it gives CAWMGTEQFF.